Shown below are 2 T cell receptor beta chains from a single sample sequenced in a study of shared clonotypes between healthy human individuals. Using immunoSEQ multiplex PCR, the repertoire was profiled, and TCRdb retains in-frame clones only, with some absent. The sample gives approximately 740,000 clones, 74% of which show up once; more than 1.5% is in the top ten. The source material was memory CD4+ T cells sorted from blood. Regarding subset: CD45RA-negative fraction. The receptors were gathered from a woman in her 30s in good health.

This clone was seen just once. The J gene is TRBJ2-5, the V gene TRBV18; D may be TRBD1 (6 bases). Germline V gene sequence: CDR1 KGHSH, CDR2 LQKENI. Trimming stripped 1 base from V and 5 bases from J, with 20 bases between. The CDR3 is 17 amino acids. For the CDR3, the DNA is TGTGCCAGCTCACCACGGGACACAGGGCTTATGAGGGAGACCCAGTACTTC. This codes for CASSPRDTGLMRETQYF.

This clone appeared a single time. The CDR3 DNA reads as TGTGCCAGCAGCCCCCGACTAGCGGCTACCTACGAGCAGTACTTC. Translated, it gives CASSPRLAATYEQYF. The chain employs TRBV9 and TRBJ2-7; 9 bases map to TRBD2. The CDR3 extends over 15 amino acids. CDR1 and CDR2 (germline): SGDLS, YYNGEE. V dropped 4 bases and J dropped 2; count of bases not matched to a gene: 7. Drawing the rest from reference TRBV9 and TRBJ2-7, the complete variable domain is DSGVTQTPKHLITATGQRVTLRCSPRSGDLSVYWYQQSLDQGLQFLIQYYNGEERAKGNILERFSAQQFPDLHSELNLSSLELGDSALYFCASSPRLAATYEQYFGPGTRLTVT.